This is a list of T cell receptor beta chains from one sample in a study of blood T cell repertoires in COVID-19. Produced via immunoSEQ multiplex PCR; TCRdb's table is partial and in-frame only. The data show about 300,000 clones, roughly 82% seen once. The sample was peripheral blood. These receptors were taken from a woman aged 45 to 65 with acute or convalescent COVID-19. CDR3s include the opening cysteine and the closing phenylalanine or tryptophan. Fields, in order: V gene, D gene, J gene, clone size, CDR3 protein, CDR3 DNA. D genes are given only for firm matches. The size field is filled for only some rows; it gives once, few, many or a size class.

V gene: TRBV18; D gene: .; J gene: TRBJ1-5; clone size: .; CDR3 protein: CASSLDGGIGGNQPQHF; CDR3 DNA: TGTGCCAGCTCACTGGATGGCGGGATTGGGGGCAATCAGCCCCAGCATTTT
V gene: TRBV10-3; D gene: TRBD2; J gene: TRBJ2-1; clone size: .; CDR3 protein: CAISEHPGTSGRRSYNEQFF; CDR3 DNA: TGTGCCATCAGTGAGCACCCTGGGACTAGCGGGAGGAGGTCCTACAATGAGCAGTTCTTC
V gene: TRBV24-1; D gene: TRBD2; J gene: TRBJ2-3; clone size: .; CDR3 protein: CATSDLIPSGSADTQYF; CDR3 DNA: TGTGCCACCAGTGATTTGATTCCTAGCGGGAGCGCAGATACGCAGTATTTT
V gene: TRBV4-2; D gene: TRBD2; J gene: TRBJ2-5; clone size: .; CDR3 protein: CASSQDRGSGRLVETQYF; CDR3 DNA: TGTGCCAGCAGCCAAGATCGGGGTAGCGGGAGATTGGTGGAGACCCAGTACTTC
V gene: TRBV28; D gene: TRBD1; J gene: TRBJ1-4; clone size: .; CDR3 protein: CASRLTGQGFEKLFF; CDR3 DNA: TGTGCCAGCAGGCTAACAGGACAGGGGTTTGAAAAACTGTTTTTT
V gene: TRBV28; D gene: .; J gene: TRBJ2-7; clone size: .; CDR3 protein: CASSSVGTSYYEQYF; CDR3 DNA: TGTGCCAGCAGCTCCGTAGGGACATCATACTACGAGCAGTACTTC
V gene: TRBV19; D gene: .; J gene: TRBJ1-5; clone size: few; CDR3 protein: CASSIVRGPNQPQHF; CDR3 DNA: TGTGCCAGTAGTATAGTGCGGGGCCCGAATCAGCCCCAGCATTTT
V gene: TRBV2; D gene: .; J gene: TRBJ1-1; clone size: once; CDR3 protein: CASRGLLMNTEAFF; CDR3 DNA: TGTGCCAGCAGGGGGCTTCTGATGAACACTGAAGCTTTCTTT
V gene: TRBV3-1/TRBV3-2; D gene: TRBD2; J gene: TRBJ2-3; clone size: .; CDR3 protein: CASSQLRTSGSLDTDTQYF; CDR3 DNA: TGTGCCAGCAGCCAACTAAGGACTAGCGGGAGTTTGGACACAGATACGCAGTATTTT
V gene: TRBV19; D gene: .; J gene: TRBJ1-5; clone size: .; CDR3 protein: CASSIAYYSNQPQHF; CDR3 DNA: TGTGCCAGTAGTATAGCCTACTATAGCAATCAGCCCCAGCATTTT
V gene: TRBV5-1; D gene: .; J gene: TRBJ1-2; clone size: once; CDR3 protein: CASSASQAQYGYTF; CDR3 DNA: TGCGCCAGCAGCGCGTCGCAGGCGCAATATGGCTACACCTTC
V gene: TRBV27; D gene: .; J gene: TRBJ1-2; clone size: .; CDR3 protein: CASSPGGGRGYGYTF; CDR3 DNA: TGTGCCAGCAGCCCCGGCGGGGGGCGAGGCTATGGCTACACCTTC
V gene: TRBV21-1; D gene: .; J gene: TRBJ1-1; clone size: .; CDR3 protein: CASKGYRPSRMNTEAFF; CDR3 DNA: TGTGCCAGCAAGGGGTACAGACCATCTCGCATGAACACTGAAGCTTTCTTT
V gene: TRBV28; D gene: .; J gene: TRBJ1-2; clone size: .; CDR3 protein: CASSQTGLYGYTF; CDR3 DNA: TGTGCCAGCAGTCAGACAGGCCTATATGGCTACACCTTC
V gene: TRBV5-1; D gene: .; J gene: TRBJ2-3; clone size: .; CDR3 protein: CASSLERHGNTQYF; CDR3 DNA: TGCGCCAGCAGCTTGGAACGTCACGGGAATACGCAGTATTTT
V gene: TRBV5-4; D gene: TRBD1; J gene: TRBJ2-5; clone size: .; CDR3 protein: CASSWDSSQETQYF; CDR3 DNA: TGTGCCAGCAGTTGGGACAGCTCCCAAGAGACCCAGTACTTC
V gene: TRBV4-1; D gene: .; J gene: TRBJ2-7; clone size: .; CDR3 protein: CASSQGLEGEQYF; CDR3 DNA: TGCGCCAGCAGCCAAGGTTTGGAGGGGGAGCAGTACTTC
V gene: TRBV7-3; D gene: TRBD2; J gene: TRBJ2-2; clone size: .; CDR3 protein: CASSFLAGDAGELFF; CDR3 DNA: TGTGCCAGCAGTTTTCTAGCGGGAGACGCCGGGGAGCTGTTTTTT
V gene: TRBV27; D gene: .; J gene: TRBJ2-7; clone size: .; CDR3 protein: CASSLRPDYEQYF; CDR3 DNA: TGTGCCAGCAGTTTGCGCCCCGACTACGAGCAGTACTTC
V gene: TRBV27; D gene: TRBD2; J gene: TRBJ2-6; clone size: .; CDR3 protein: CASRSGRASGANVLTF; CDR3 DNA: TGTGCCAGTAGGAGCGGGAGGGCCTCTGGGGCCAACGTCCTGACTTTC
V gene: TRBV16; D gene: .; J gene: TRBJ2-7; clone size: .; CDR3 protein: CASSPGTQNYEQYF; CDR3 DNA: TGTGCCAGCAGCCCCGGGACTCAAAACTACGAGCAGTACTTC
V gene: TRBV15; D gene: TRBD2; J gene: TRBJ2-3; clone size: .; CDR3 protein: CATAGAGRRDTQYF; CDR3 DNA: TGTGCCACCGCCGGAGCGGGGCGGCGTGATACGCAGTATTTT
V gene: TRBV6-2/TRBV6-3; D gene: .; J gene: TRBJ2-2; clone size: .; CDR3 protein: CASSYRQDRANTGELFF; CDR3 DNA: TGTGCCAGCAGTTACCGACAGGACCGCGCGAACACCGGGGAGCTGTTTTTT
V gene: TRBV10-3; D gene: .; J gene: TRBJ1-5; clone size: .; CDR3 protein: CAISEPGRDSNQPQHF; CDR3 DNA: TGTGCCATCAGTGAACCCGGCAGGGATAGCAATCAGCCCCAGCATTTT
V gene: TRBV4-3; D gene: .; J gene: TRBJ2-7; clone size: .; CDR3 protein: CASSQQGNYEQYF; CDR3 DNA: TGCGCCAGCAGCCAACAGGGAAACTACGAGCAGTACTTC
V gene: TRBV4-1; D gene: TRBD1; J gene: TRBJ1-1; clone size: .; CDR3 protein: CASSQGDRGRNTEAFF; CDR3 DNA: TGCGCCAGCAGCCAAGGGGACAGGGGGCGGAACACTGAAGCTTTCTTT
V gene: TRBV7-2; D gene: .; J gene: TRBJ1-1; clone size: .; CDR3 protein: CASSFSYYTEAFF; CDR3 DNA: TGTGCCAGCAGCTTTTCGTATTACACTGAAGCTTTCTTT
V gene: TRBV6-2/TRBV6-3; D gene: .; J gene: TRBJ1-2; clone size: .; CDR3 protein: CASSQGLYGYTF; CDR3 DNA: TGTGCCAGCAGTCAGGGGCTCTATGGCTACACCTTC
V gene: TRBV7-8; D gene: TRBD2; J gene: TRBJ2-3; clone size: .; CDR3 protein: CASSPPGGLDTQYF; CDR3 DNA: TGTGCCAGCAGCCCCCCGGGAGGGTTAGATACGCAGTATTTT